Shown below are 17 T cell receptor beta chains from a single sample sequenced in a study of T cells in Graves' hyperthyroidism and ophthalmopathy. Researchers took RNA transcripts and amplified the TCR beta CDR3 regions from them. First-round RT-PCR of the TCR CDR3 relied on the HTBI primer set. TCRdb re-called the multiplex PCR reads through MiXCR, storing one row per CDR3 protein. The sample lists 250,000 to 300,000 distinct CDR3 sequences; less than 20% were seen once. Sequenced input: blood. The receptor source for this set is a man between 50 and 59 years old with Graves' ophthalmopathy.

This clonotype has a single count. The chain links TRBV30 to TRBJ1-5; D unclear. Germline values: CDR1 GTSNPN, CDR2 SVGIG (reference sequence). V lost 3 bases, J lost 4 bases, and 13 bases lay in between. The CDR3 has 14 amino acids. The CDR3: CAWSRGLANQPQHF. CDR3 sequence (DNA): TGTGCCTGGAGCCGAGGGTTGGCTAATCAGCCCCAGCATTTT.

This clonotype was seen ten or more times. The chain is built from TRBV2 and TRBJ2-2; D uncertain. Deletions cut 3 bases from V and 5 bases from J, with 13 bases between. The germline V gene encodes CDR1 SNHLY and CDR2 FYNNEI. CDR3 length: 15 amino acids. As DNA, the CDR3 is TGTGCCAGCAGTGACCGGATTGCCGGTACCGGGGAGCTGTTTTTT. Amino acid sequence: CASSDRIAGTGELFF.

A few counts support this clonotype. J is TRBJ2-1 and V is TRBV2, with 13 nucleotides matching TRBD2. V lost 4 bases, J lost 0 bases, and 9 bases stayed unmatched. Germline V CDR1 and CDR2: SNHLY, FYNNEI. This CDR3 contains 19 residues. Written as DNA, the CDR3 is TGTGCCAGCAGTGGCCAACTAGCGGGAGGGCGGAGCTCCTACAATGAGCAGTTCTTC. Its translation is CASSGQLAGGRSSYNEQFF.

This clonotype was seen a few times. J is TRBJ2-5 and V is TRBV5-1; D uncertain. Between the trimmed V and J ends, which lost 3 bases and 7 bases, there was a span of 13 bases. The V gene's germline CDR1 is SGHRS and CDR2 YFSETQ. The CDR3 has 13 amino acids. CDR3 residues: CASSSGPLGTQYF. The DNA of the CDR3 is TGCGCCAGCAGCTCCGGACCCTTGGGGACCCAGTACTTC.

To note about this clonotype: It may be a read error: a sequence one base away is much more abundant. V and J are TRBV29-1 and TRBJ1-2, with TRBD1 identical over 7 bases. CDR3 length: 16 amino acids. The V gene end was trimmed by 5 bases and the J gene end by 4 bases; junction bases not matched to a gene: 16. Germline V gene data show CDR1 as SQVTM and CDR2 as ANQGSEA. The CDR3 spells CSVRYWAGGTVYGYTF. The DNA for the CDR3 is TGCAGCGTTCGGTATTGGGCAGGGGGTACGGTCTATGGCTACACCTTC.

This clonotype was observed at least ten times. The J gene is TRBJ2-5, the V gene TRBV2; D gene ambiguous. Germline CDR1 SNHLY, CDR2 FYNNEI. The length of the CDR3 is 12 residues. Between the trimmed V and J ends, which lost 5 bases and 1 base, there was a span of 5 bases. The CDR3 bases are TGTGCCAGCAGTTACAGCCAAGAGACCCAGTACTTC. This codes for CASSYSQETQYF.

This clonotype was seen repeatedly, ten times or more. This rearrangement joins TRBV9 to TRBJ2-1, with 8 bases lining up with TRBD1. The CDR3 loop spans 15 amino acids. Trimming at V came to 0 bases and at J to 7 bases, leaving 6 bases not matched to a gene. Germline assignment: CDR1 SGDLS and CDR2 YYNGEE. The DNA of the CDR3 is TGTGCCAGCAGCGTAGGGCAGGGGGCGCTTAATGAGCAGTTCTTC. Its protein product is CASSVGQGALNEQFF. The whole variable domain, remainder taken from reference TRBV9 and TRBJ2-1, is DSGVTQTPKHLITATGQRVTLRCSPRSGDLSVYWYQQSLDQGLQFLIQYYNGEERAKGNILERFSAQQFPDLHSELNLSSLELGDSALYFCASSVGQGALNEQFFGPGTRLTVL.

The chain employs TRBV7-9 and TRBJ2-7; 7 nucleotides align to TRBD2. The CDR3 covers 16 residues. The V and J ends lost 5 bases and 6 bases, in that order; junction bases with no gene match: 16. CDR1 is SEHNR, CDR2 FQNEAQ, per germline (reference sequence). CDR3 DNA sequence: TGTGCCAGCAGCCGCCAGCAGCGGGGAGAAAAGGCCGAGCAGTACTTC. The encoded protein is CASSRQQRGEKAEQYF.

This clonotype was detected only a few times. The gene calls are TRBV28 and TRBJ2-5, with D possibly called TRBD1 or TRBD2 (5 bases each). Trimming removed 4 bases at V and 0 bases at J, with 9 bases between. CDR1 is MDHEN, CDR2 SYDVKM, per germline. This CDR3 spans 14 amino acids. CDR3: CASSSPGHQETQYF. In nucleotides, the CDR3 is TGTGCCAGCAGTTCCCCGGGGCACCAAGAGACCCAGTACTTC.

Remarks on this clonotype: Germline and junction disagree at one end, which may indicate a read error. This sequence joins TRBV6-5 and TRBJ2-5; maybe TRBD2 (5 bases). The germline V gene encodes CDR1 MNHEY and CDR2 SVGAGI. The CDR3 is 14 amino acids. The CDR3 loop reads CVSSYRAVVETQYF. DNA for the CDR3: TGTGTCAGCAGTTACCGAGCGGTGGTAGAGACCCAGTACTTC.

This clonotype was seen a few times. The V and J genes are TRBV27 and TRBJ2-1, with 7 bases identical to TRBD2. Per the germline V gene, CDR1 is MNHEY and CDR2 is SMNVEV (reference sequence). The V and J ends lost 3 bases and 4 bases, in that order; junction bases with no gene match: 6. CDR3 length equals 15 residues. The DNA of the CDR3 is TGTGCCAGCAGTTTTTCGCGGGAGTCGTACAATGAGCAGTTCTTC. This translates into CASSFSRESYNEQFF.

This clonotype occurred many times. The V gene is TRBV2, the J gene TRBJ1-1, with 7 nucleotides matching TRBD1. The CDR3 length is 14 residues. Germline assignment: CDR1 SNHLY and CDR2 FYNNEI. J gave up 5 bases and V 1 base, and 4 bases lay outside the gene matches. As DNA, the CDR3 is TGTGCCAGCAGTGAAGGACAGGGAAGTACTGAAGCTTTCTTT. Translating it yields CASSEGQGSTEAFF.

The rearrangement links TRBV6-1 to TRBJ1-2, with D possibly TRBD1 on 6 matching bases. The V gene's germline CDR1 is MNHNS and CDR2 SASEGT. This CDR3 has 13 amino acids. The V and J ends lost 2 bases and 8 bases respectively, with 12 bases between them. The CDR3 DNA reads as TGTGCCAGCAGTGAACAGGGGATTCACGGCTACACCTTC. Translation gives CASSEQGIHGYTF.

The table lists this clonotype with many counts. V and J are TRBV2 and TRBJ2-2; D perhaps matches TRBD1 (5 bases). The V end was cut by 8 bases, the J end by 1 base, with 14 bases between. Germline V gives CDR1 SNHLY, CDR2 FYNNEI. CDR3 length: 15 residues. CDR3 residues: CASLGTGQNTGELFF. CDR3 in DNA: TGTGCCAGCTTAGGAACCGGACAGAACACCGGGGAGCTGTTTTTT. Full variable domain (missing parts from reference TRBV2 and TRBJ2-2): EPEVTQTPSHQVTQMGQEVILRCVPISNHLYFYWYRQILGQKVEFLVSFYNNEISEKSEIFDDQFSVERPDGSNFTLKIRSTKLEDSAMYFCASLGTGQNTGELFFGEGSRLTVL.

This clonotype was found many times. The chain uses TRBV2 and TRBJ2-3; no firm D call. CDR3 length equals 13 residues. Germline CDR1 and CDR2: SNHLY and FYNNEI. V gave up 4 bases and J gave up 0 bases, with 5 bases separating them. The CDR3 reads CASSGDSTDTQYF. DNA of the CDR3: TGTGCCAGCAGTGGGGATAGCACAGATACGCAGTATTTT.

This clonotype was recorded at least ten times. The gene calls are TRBV6-1 and TRBJ1-1; 8 nucleotides line up with TRBD1. CDR3 length equals 15 residues. Germline CDR1 is MNHNS and CDR2 is SASEGT. V trimming: 1 base; J trimming: 6 bases; junction bases outside the gene matches: 7. The CDR3, as DNA: TGTGCCAGCAGTGAAGGGACAGGGTTAAGCGCTGAAGCTTTCTTT. Its translation is CASSEGTGLSAEAFF.

This clonotype came up many times. V usage is TRBV10-3 and J usage is TRBJ2-5; 8 positions match TRBD1. The trim removed 0 bases at V and 1 base at J, leaving 4 bases unmatched. CDR1 is ENHRY, CDR2 SYGVKD, per germline. The CDR3 is made up of 16 amino acids. The CDR3, as DNA: TGTGCCATCAGTGAGTCTACAGGGGGTCCCCAAGAGACCCAGTACTTC. It codes for CAISESTGGPQETQYF.